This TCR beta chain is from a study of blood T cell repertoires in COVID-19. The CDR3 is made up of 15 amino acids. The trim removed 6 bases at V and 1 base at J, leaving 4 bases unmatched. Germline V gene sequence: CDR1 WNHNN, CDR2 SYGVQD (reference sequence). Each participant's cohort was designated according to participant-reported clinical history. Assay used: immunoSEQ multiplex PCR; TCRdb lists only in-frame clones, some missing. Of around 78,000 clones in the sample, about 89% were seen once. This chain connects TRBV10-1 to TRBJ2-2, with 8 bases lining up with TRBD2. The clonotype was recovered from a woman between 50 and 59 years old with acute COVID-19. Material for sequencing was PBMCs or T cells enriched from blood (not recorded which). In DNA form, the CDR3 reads TGCGCCAGCAGATGGGCGGGAGGGAACACCGGGGAGCTGTTTTTT. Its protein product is CASRWAGGNTGELFF.